This passage covers 17 T cell receptor beta chains from one sample sequenced in a study of blood T cell repertoires in COVID-19. Clones were sequenced by immunoSEQ multiplex PCR, and TCRdb holds only the in-frame ones, with some missing. This sample has 150,000 or so clones, with 87% found just once. The specimen sequenced was peripheral blood. These receptors were collected from an elderly man with acute or convalescent COVID-19.

V gene TRBV5-4 combines with J gene TRBJ1-1, with TRBD1 matching 8 bases. With V trimmed by 4 bases and J by 3 bases, 5 bases remained unmatched. The CDR3 loop spans 14 amino acids. Looked up from germline, CDR1 is SGHNT and CDR2 is YYREEE (reference sequence). For the CDR3, the DNA is TGTGCCAGCAGCCGAGGACAGGGCGACACTGAAGCTTTCTTT. Protein sequence: CASSRGQGDTEAFF. Looking up the rest from reference TRBV5-4 and TRBJ1-1 gives the full variable domain: ETGVTQSPTHLIKTRGQQVTLRCSSQSGHNTVSWYQQALGQGPQFIFQYYREEENGRGNFPPRFSGLQFPNYSSELNVNALELDDSALYLCASSRGQGDTEAFFGQGTRLTVV.

The chain employs TRBV7-9 and TRBJ2-7; D is perhaps TRBD2 (6 bases). The CDR3 covers 15 residues. The germline V gene has CDR1 SEHNR and CDR2 FQNEAQ (reference sequence). Trimming cost V 3 bases and J 2 bases, with 14 bases left between them. CDR3 DNA sequence: TGTGCCAGCAGCTTCGCAGCGGGCCTAACCTACGAGCAGTACTTC. Translation gives CASSFAAGLTYEQYF. Looking up the rest from reference TRBV7-9 and TRBJ2-7 gives the full variable domain: DTGVSQNPRHKITKRGQNVTFRCDPISEHNRLYWYRQTLGQGPEFLTYFQNEAQLEKSRLLSDRFSAERPKGSFSTLEIQRTEQGDSAMYLCASSFAAGLTYEQYFGPGTRLTVT.

This clone was counted a single time. The V gene is TRBV6-5, the J gene TRBJ1-5; the D gene is possibly TRBD1 (5 bases). Germline lookup yields CDR1 MNHEY and CDR2 SVGAGI. The CDR3 totals 15 residues. Trimming took 6 bases from V and 4 from J, leaving 16 bases between them. The CDR3 region is CASRQVRGLNQPQHF. For the CDR3, the DNA is TGTGCCAGCAGGCAAGTCCGGGGGTTAAATCAGCCCCAGCATTTT.

This clone was observed a single time. The V gene is TRBV27, the J gene TRBJ1-5, with D unresolved. The CDR3 has 16 residues. Trimming stripped 8 bases from V and 4 bases from J, with 21 bases between. Germline V gives CDR1 MNHEY, CDR2 SMNVEV (reference sequence). The CDR3 nucleotides are TGTGCCAGCCGAAATTCCGGTAGGGAGAGGAATCAGCCCCAGCATTTT. It yields the protein CASRNSGRERNQPQHF.

This CDR3 reads CASSKQTGNTEAFF. CDR3 bases: TGTGCCAGCAGCAAGCAGACAGGGAACACTGAAGCTTTCTTT. The chain recombines TRBV9 with TRBJ1-1; possible D gene TRBD1, 6 bases. Per the germline V gene, CDR1 is SGDLS and CDR2 is YYNGEE. The V end was cut by 4 bases, the J end by 1 base, with 11 bases between. There are 14 residues in the CDR3.

The V gene is TRBV6-5, the J gene TRBJ2-3; weak D call: TRBD1 (6 bases). V was shortened by 0 bases and J by 6 bases, with 10 bases between the two germline ends. CDR3 size: 14 residues. Germline V gene lookup returns CDR1 MNHEY and CDR2 SVGAGI. CDR3 residues: CASSYSQGWDTQYF. CDR3 sequence (DNA): TGTGCCAGCAGTTACTCACAGGGTTGGGATACGCAGTATTTT.

This chain joins TRBV7-9 and TRBJ1-1; D perhaps matches TRBD1 (5 bases). Trimming stripped 2 bases from V and 4 bases from J, with 11 bases between. The CDR3 consists of 14 residues. Germline V lookup: CDR1 SEHNR, CDR2 FQNEAQ (reference sequence). The CDR3 DNA is TGTGCCAGCAGCTTATCTCACGGGGGCACTGAAGCTTTCTTT. It translates to CASSLSHGGTEAFF.

This clone was observed a single time. V usage is TRBV2 and J usage is TRBJ2-2; 7 bases map to TRBD1. V shed 7 bases, J shed 0 bases, and the junction held 8 bases outside the gene matches. The CDR3 has 16 amino acids. In germline, CDR1 is SNHLY, CDR2 FYNNEI. This chain's CDR3 is CASTYDRVANTGELFF. As DNA, the CDR3 is TGTGCCAGCACCTACGACAGGGTGGCGAACACCGGGGAGCTGTTTTTT.

The chain uses TRBV5-1 and TRBJ2-1; perhaps TRBD2 as D (6 bases). The germline V gene has CDR1 SGHRS and CDR2 YFSETQ. Trimming stripped 2 bases from V and 8 bases from J, with 14 bases between. The CDR3 runs 14 residues. DNA for the CDR3: TGCGCCAGCAGCTTCGGTGGACCGGGGGATGAGCAGTTCTTC. It codes for CASSFGGPGDEQFF. The full variable domain, with the rest looked up from reference TRBV5-1 and TRBJ2-1, is KAGVTQTPRYLIKTRGQQVTLSCSPISGHRSVSWYQQTPGQGLQFLFEYFSETQRNKGNFPGRFSGRQFSNSRSEMNVSTLELGDSALYLCASSFGGPGDEQFFGPGTRLTVL.

About this clone itself: This CDR3 is also generated by other DNA sequences in the sample. The V and J genes are TRBV28 and TRBJ2-1, with 8 bases matching TRBD2. Germline CDR1 reads MDHEN; CDR2 reads SYDVKM. The V and J ends lost 5 bases and 1 base, in that order; junction bases with no gene match: 1. This CDR3 has 14 amino acids. CDR3 coding DNA: TGTGCCAGCAGTCCTAGCGGGTCCTACAATGAGCAGTTCTTC. This sequence encodes CASSPSGSYNEQFF.

This chain joins TRBV6-5 and TRBJ2-5; tentatively, D is TRBD2 (6 bases). Trimming removed 5 bases from V and 2 bases from J, with 9 bases in between. Germline CDR1 is MNHEY and CDR2 is SVGAGI. The CDR3 totals 13 residues. CDR3 nucleotides: TGTGCCAGCAGTCGGGACTTACAAGAGACCCAGTACTTC. This sequence encodes CASSRDLQETQYF.

The chain links TRBV5-6 to TRBJ1-6, with TRBD1 identical over 12 bases. The CDR3 has 15 residues. Germline CDR1 and CDR2: SGHDT and YYEEEE. V gave up 3 bases and J gave up 7 bases; unmatched junction bases: 2. The DNA for the CDR3 is TGTGCCAGCAGCTACGGGACAGGGGGCAATTCACCCCTCCACTTT. Protein product: CASSYGTGGNSPLHF.

Here the CDR3 reads CASSLGDRGSSNQPQHF. The CDR3, as DNA: TGTGCCAGCAGCTTAGGGGACAGGGGATCTAGCAATCAGCCCCAGCATTTT. The chain employs TRBV7-2 and TRBJ1-5; 10 nucleotides line up with TRBD1. The CDR3 sequence is 17 residues long. In germline, CDR1 is SGHTA, CDR2 FQGNSA. Trimming removed 1 base from V and 0 bases from J; junction bases left unmatched: 3. Full variable domain (rest looked up from reference TRBV7-2 and TRBJ1-5): GAGVSQSPSNKVTEKGKDVELRCDPISGHTALYWYRQSLGQGLEFLIYFQGNSAPDKSGLPSDRFSAERTGGSVSTLTIQRTQQEDSAVYLCASSLGDRGSSNQPQHFGDGTRLSIL.

The chain combines TRBV6-5 with TRBJ2-7, with a tentative D call TRBD1 (7 bases). Germline V lookup: CDR1 MNHEY, CDR2 SVGAGI. The CDR3 length is 14 residues. Trimming cost V 6 bases and J 4 bases, with 16 bases left between them. In nucleotides, the CDR3 is TGTGCCAGCAGGGAGGGACAGACTCTATACGAGCAGTACTTC. Encoded protein: CASREGQTLYEQYF.

The gene calls are TRBV19 and TRBJ1-6; TRBD1 matches 9 bases. The V gene's germline CDR1 is LNHDA and CDR2 SQIVND (reference sequence). V lost 5 bases, J lost 8 bases, and 7 bases stayed unmatched. This CDR3 spans 15 amino acids. The CDR3 DNA is TGTGCCAGTAGTTCGACAGGGGGAAATTATTCACCCCTCCACTTT. This encodes CASSSTGGNYSPLHF.

The chain uses TRBV10-3 and TRBJ2-4, with TRBD2 identical over 8 bases. Germline assignment: CDR1 ENHRY and CDR2 SYGVKD. Unmatched junction bases numbered 4, after V lost 3 bases and J lost 0 bases. The CDR3 is 16 amino acids. The DNA of the CDR3 is TGTGCCATCAGTGACCCCAGCGGGGGAGCCAAAAACATTCAGTACTTC. Amino acids: CAISDPSGGAKNIQYF.

This clone has just one count. This rearrangement joins TRBV7-9 to TRBJ1-1; 8 bases are a match to TRBD1. This CDR3 comprises 14 residues. The germline gives CDR1 SEHNR, CDR2 FQNEAQ (reference sequence). Trimming cost V 5 bases and J 1 base; bases outside gene matches: 3. CDR3 region: CASSAGTGNTEAFF. The CDR3 coding sequence is TGTGCCAGCAGCGCCGGGACAGGGAACACTGAAGCTTTCTTT.